This T cell receptor (beta chain) was identified during a study of post-analysis software for immune sequencing data. The study, taken as a whole, reports: Controls showed lower frequencies than patients for a handful of TRBV segments, and TRBV5-6, TRBV5-1 and TRBV20-1 were among these. With F measure, samples from one preparation batch clustered together strongly.

The authors incorporated unique molecular identifiers into the TCR beta cDNA libraries. Starting from roughly 1.1 to 9.2 million T cells, the study yielded roughly 0.5 million cDNA molecules. TCRdb analysed the PCR reads with MiXCR anew, one entry per CDR3 protein. Of hundreds of thousands of distinct CDR3 sequences in the sample, about 53% were seen once. This clonotype was recorded only once. What it recognizes is unknown. The CDR3 is made up of 15 amino acids. Per the germline V gene, CDR1 is SGHRS and CDR2 is YFSETQ. Sequencing used blood. The gene calls are TRBV5-1 and TRBJ2-4; a possible D gene is TRBD1 (6 bases). The J call may be wrong; the DNA end is better matched by TRBJ2-7. The receptor comes from a girl aged 5-17 years with multiple sclerosis. The chain's CDR3 is CASSFRVAGAYEQYF. CDR3 in DNA: TGCGCCAGCAGCTTCAGGGTTGCAGGGGCCTACGAGCAGTACTTC.